The 10 T cell receptor delta chains presented below share a single source sample, sequenced in a study of γδ T cells in repeated Plasmodium falciparum infection. TCRdb redid clone calling on the multiplex PCR reads using CATT. The sample records tens of thousands of delta-chain clones, 1.5% to 2% being singletons. Vgamma9/Vdelta2+ and Vdelta2-negative gammadelta T cells were flow-sorted from PBMC for bulk sequencing. Sequencing was carried out using gamma-delta T cells from blood. The receptors come from a pool of human donors (malaria-infected and uninfected, not separated).

This clone turned up a few times. TCRdb shows a much larger clone's protein in place of this DNA's translation, and the two differ at residue 3, likely through a read error; the protein shown is translated from the DNA. The CDR3 is CAFGELPGGSPDKLIF. The CDR3 DNA reads as TGTGCTTTTGGGGAACTCCCCGGGGGATCCCCCGATAAACTCATCTTT. The chain has TRDV1 and TRDJ1, with TRDD3 matching over 7 bases. Here the J gene was assigned by germline matching of the DNA, as TCRdb has none. The CDR3 contains 16 residues. Per the germline V gene, CDR1 is TSWWSYY and CDR2 is QGS.

This clone has just a few counts. With a far larger clone one base away, a read error is the likely cause. This sample also contains other DNA sequences that code for the same CDR3. The V gene is TRDV2; the J gene was not called; TRDD3 was called by the table and not checked on the DNA. Germline CDR1 is GEAIGNYY and CDR2 is EKD. The length of the CDR3 is 17 residues. The CDR3 DNA reads as TGTGCCTGTGACGACCTGCCTTGGGGACGGAACACCGATAAACTCATCTTC. Amino acid sequence: CACDDLPWGRNTDKLIF.

This clone has more than one count but fewer than ten. This likely stems from a read error, as it lies one base from a far larger clone. Other DNA sequences in the sample encode the same CDR3. The chain is built from TRDV1 and TRDJ1, with TRDD3 matching 13 bases. The J gene, absent from TCRdb, was called here by matching the DNA to germline. Germline loops: CDR1 TSWWSYY, CDR2 QGS. This CDR3 has 20 amino acids. Here the CDR3 reads CALGEPYPNLYWGIRDKLIF. The CDR3 DNA follows: TGTGCTCTTGGAGAACCCTACCCAAACCTCTACTGGGGGATACGAGATAAACTCATCTTT.

With respect to this clone: This DNA's translation differs at residue 8 from TCRdb's protein, which comes from a much larger clone; a read error is likely, and the protein shown is translated from the DNA. The chain joins TRDV1 to TRDJ1; no clear D gene. TCRdb records no J gene; here it was assigned by comparing the DNA to germline. The CDR3 has 23 amino acids. CDR1 and CDR2 (germline): TSWWSYY, QGS. Trimming removed 4 bases at V and 1 base at J, with 37 bases between. The CDR3 spells CALGVRRRAAQEAYTVLTDKLIF. In nucleotides, the CDR3 is TGTGCTCTTGGGGTCCGTAGGAGGGCGGCCCAAGAGGCGTATACTGTCCTCACCGATAAACTCATCTTT.

For this clone: TCRdb pairs this DNA with a much larger clone's protein that differs at residue 17, likely a read error; the protein shown was translated from the DNA. V is TRDV1 and J is TRDJ1; TRDD3 matches 10 bases. TCRdb carries no J gene annotation; the J gene was assigned here by matching the DNA with germline. V lost 4 bases, J lost 1 base, and 27 bases stayed unmatched. CDR3 size: 23 residues. Germline V lookup: CDR1 TSWWSYY, CDR2 QGS. CDR3 coding DNA: TGTGCTCTTGGGGCCACCGGGGGATTTCCGGTCTGGGGGATAACCTTGTGCACCGATAAACTCATCTTT. Residues: CALGATGGFPVWGITLCTDKLIF.

In its sample, this clone was seen many times. This DNA translates differently at residue 12 from the TCRdb protein, which is that of a much larger clone; a read error is likely, and the protein shown is the DNA's own translation. V is TRDV1 and J is TRDJ1; 9 bases align to TRDD3. The J gene is not listed in TCRdb, so it was assigned here from a DNA match to germline. Trimming at V came to 4 bases and at J to 2 bases, leaving 29 bases not matched to a gene. CDR3 length: 23 amino acids. CDR1 and CDR2 (germline): TSWWSYY, QGS. CDR3 in amino acids: CALGARLPIPYRGIPNFTDKLIF. DNA for the CDR3: TGTGCTCTTGGGGCGCGACTTCCTATCCCGTACCGGGGGATACCGAACTTTACCGATAAACTCATCTTT.

To note about this clone: This likely stems from a read error, as it lies one base from a far larger clone. Different DNA sequences within this sample yield the same CDR3. The chain carries TRDV1 and TRDJ1, with D maybe TRDD3 (6 bases). Trimming took off 4 bases at V and 11 bases at J, with 35 bases between the two ends. Germline loops: CDR1 TSWWSYY, CDR2 QGS. CDR3 length: 19 residues. The CDR3 region has the DNA TGTGCTCTTGGGGTCCCCACCGCTACGGAAGGGATAGGGAGGACTAAGCTCATCTTT. Amino acids: CALGVPTATEGIGRTKLIF.

This clone was detected only a few times. The protein recorded in TCRdb matches a much larger clone and deviates from this DNA's translation at residue 11, suggesting a read error; the protein here is obtained by translating the DNA. CDR3 in amino acids: CALGEPEYVRIPDKLIF. The CDR3 coding sequence is TGTGCTCTTGGGGAGCCGGAGTACGTGAGGATCCCCGATAAACTCATCTTT. The V gene is TRDV1, the J gene TRDJ1; D gene uncertain. The germline V gene has CDR1 TSWWSYY and CDR2 QGS. V lost 3 bases, J lost 3 bases, and 20 bases lay in between. The CDR3 has 17 amino acids.

Relative to its sample, this clone is medium-sized. The chain carries TRDV1 and TRDJ1; tentative D call: TRDD2 (6 bases). The V gene lost 3 bases and the J gene lost 0 bases, with 14 bases spanning the gap. Germline-derived CDR1 and CDR2 are TSWWSYY and QGS. This CDR3 has 16 amino acids. Here the CDR3 DNA reads TGTGCTCTTGGGGACTACTGCCTTCCACACACCGATAAACTCATCTTT. Protein product: CALGDYCLPHTDKLIF.

This clone appeared many times. This DNA translates differently at residue 9 from the TCRdb protein, which is that of a much larger clone; a read error is likely, and the protein shown is the DNA's own translation. V gene TRDV3 combines with J gene TRDJ1; D is uncertain. Trimming took off 5 bases at V and 0 bases at J, with 28 bases between the two ends. The CDR3 extends over 18 amino acids. The germline V gene has CDR1 TVYSNPD and CDR2 GDNSRS (reference sequence). CDR3 protein: CARRLQIWRWPYTDKLIF. The CDR3 nucleotides read TGTGCCCGCAGGCTACAGATCTGGAGATGGCCCTACACCGATAAACTCATCTTT. The full variable domain, its missing parts supplied by reference TRDV3 and TRDJ1, is CDKVTQSSPDQTVASGSEVVLLCTYDTVYSNPDLFWYRIRPDYSFQFVFYGDNSRSEGADFTQGRFSVKHILTQKAFHLVISPVRTEDSATYYCARRLQIWRWPYTDKLIFGKGTRVTVEP.